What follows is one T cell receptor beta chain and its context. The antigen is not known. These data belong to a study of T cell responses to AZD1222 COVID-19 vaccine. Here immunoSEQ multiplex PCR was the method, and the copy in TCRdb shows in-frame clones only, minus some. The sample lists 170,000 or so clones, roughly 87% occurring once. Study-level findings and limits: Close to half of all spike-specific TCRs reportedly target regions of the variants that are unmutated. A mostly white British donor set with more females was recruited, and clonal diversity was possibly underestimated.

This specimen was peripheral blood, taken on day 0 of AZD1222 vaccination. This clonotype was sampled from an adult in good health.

CDR3 nucleotide sequence: TGCGCCAGCAGCCAAGATGAAGCGGGAGCGAACTACGAGCAGTACTTC. Amino acids: CASSQDEAGANYEQYF. This chain joins TRBV4-1 and TRBJ2-7, with TRBD2 matching over 8 bases. CDR1 and CDR2 (germline): MGHRA, YSYEKL. V shed 0 bases, J shed 3 bases, and the junction held 7 bases outside the gene matches. This CDR3 has 16 amino acids.